The T cell receptor (beta chain) under discussion was sequenced for a study of cytomegalovirus exposure and HLA in healthy donors. Study-level results: TCR beta chain V- and J-gene trimming was linked, in a later analysis, to a missense variant in DCLRE1C. An assumption of roughly uniform sequencing depth across donors underlay the presence/absence analyses. It emerged from a later analysis that several of the most significant clusters appeared to be linked to common viral pathogens.

Germline CDR1 is SGHTA and CDR2 is FQGNSA. Trimming removed 1 base at V and 0 bases at J, with 12 bases between. This CDR3 has 16 residues. Notes on this clone: Its antigen is unknown.

With 60 Vbeta and 13 Jbeta primers, the PCR was carried out. This table comes from immunoSEQ multiplex PCR, and its TCRdb copy is limited to in-frame clones, with some not included. The sample lists around 140,000 clones; approximately 78% were seen once. This clonotype originated in a man between 18 and 29 years old in good health and CMV-seropositive. Input material: PBMCs. The chain combines TRBV7-2 with TRBJ1-1, with D possibly being TRBD1 (5 bases). This CDR3 is CASSLGSRVVNTEAFF. The CDR3 region has the DNA TGTGCCAGCAGCTTAGGTAGCAGGGTGGTGAACACTGAAGCTTTCTTT.